This T cell receptor (beta chain) was recovered during a study of OX40 agonist ivuxolimab in advanced cancers. Study-wide context: The patients' treatment was ivuxolimab, an agonistic anti-OX40 (CD134) antibody. The study enrolled dose-escalation patients with hepatocellular carcinoma, melanoma, renal cell or head and neck cancer.

Whole-study findings and limits: The study found that CD8+ T cells averaged more expanded clones than CD4+. At 0.1 to 3.0 mg/kg and by week 6, clonal expansion occurred in CD4+ and CD8+ blood T cells.

On this clone itself: What it recognizes is unknown.

From germline, CDR1 is MNHNY and CDR2 SVGAGI (reference sequence). The V gene lost 3 bases and the J gene lost 5 bases, with 10 bases spanning the gap. This CDR3 has 13 residues. Data came from immunoSEQ multiplex PCR; TCRdb stores just in-frame clones and leaves some out. The sample lists roughly 70,000 clones; approximately 85% were seen once. The V and J genes are TRBV6-6 and TRBJ1-1, with D hard to call. The starting material was CD4+ or CD8+ T cells sorted from blood, obtained in a trial of the OX40 agonist ivuxolimab. This receptor was taken from an adult with an advanced solid tumor such as melanoma, head and neck, liver or kidney cancer. The CDR3 here is CASSYIRETEAFF. The CDR3 nucleotides read TGTGCCAGCAGTTATATAAGGGAGACTGAAGCTTTCTTT.